This T cell receptor (beta chain) appears in the sequencing data of a study of blood T cell repertoires in COVID-19. Study-level background: PBMCs, B-cell-depleted T cells, or T cells provided the cDNA or gDNA that made up the material.

Data came from immunoSEQ multiplex PCR; TCRdb stores just in-frame clones and leaves some out. Of around 49,000 clones in the sample, 89% were seen once. Germline trimming cut 5 bases from V and 6 bases from J; bases unmatched to any gene: 6. The CDR3 is made up of 16 amino acids. CDR1 SQVTM and CDR2 ANQGSEA come from the germline V gene. The specimen was peripheral blood. The chain has TRBV29-1 and TRBJ2-2; 16 positions agree with TRBD2. This TCR was recovered from a human donor in a cohort sampled during active COVID-19. The CDR3 loop is CSVTGTSGGAAGELFF. The CDR3 DNA reads as TGCAGCGTTACAGGGACTAGCGGGGGGGCAGCCGGGGAGCTGTTTTTT.